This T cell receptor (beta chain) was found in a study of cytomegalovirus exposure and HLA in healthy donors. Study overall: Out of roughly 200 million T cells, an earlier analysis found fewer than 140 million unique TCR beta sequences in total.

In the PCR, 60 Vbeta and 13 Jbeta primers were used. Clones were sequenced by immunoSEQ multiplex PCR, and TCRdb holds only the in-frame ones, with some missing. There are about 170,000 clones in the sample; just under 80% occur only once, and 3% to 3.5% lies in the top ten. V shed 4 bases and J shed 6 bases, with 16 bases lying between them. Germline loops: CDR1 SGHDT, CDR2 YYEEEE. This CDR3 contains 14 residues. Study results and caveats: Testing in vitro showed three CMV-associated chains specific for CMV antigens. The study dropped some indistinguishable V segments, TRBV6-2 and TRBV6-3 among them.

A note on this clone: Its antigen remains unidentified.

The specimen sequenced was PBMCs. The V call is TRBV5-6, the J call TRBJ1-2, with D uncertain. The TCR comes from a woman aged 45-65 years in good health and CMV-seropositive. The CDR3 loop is CASSHRTRRHGYTF. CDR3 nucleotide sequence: TGTGCCAGCAGCCACCGGACCCGGAGGCATGGCTACACCTTC.